One sample yielded the 22 T cell receptor beta chains listed below, sequenced in a study of naive and memory T cell subsets. For these TCRs, the target antigens are not known. The beta constant-region primer was an equimolar mix of two oligonucleotides covering TRBC1 and TRBC2. Ligated cDNA was amplified by four rounds of PCR with nested alpha and beta constant-region primers and SP2. One entry per CDR3 protein results from TCRdb running MiXCR on the UMI-ligation and nested PCR reads. The sample carries roughly 100,000 distinct CDR3 sequences, 13% to 15% recorded once. General study results and limits: Naive repertoires, especially CD8, held a few larger clonotypes, possibly memory cells re-expressing CD45RA.

The sequenced sample was naive CD8+ T cells from blood. The source of these receptors is a human donor in good health.

A few counts support this clonotype. The V gene is TRBV9, the J gene TRBJ2-5; D gene ambiguous. The V and J ends lost 0 bases and 4 bases respectively, with 13 bases between them. This CDR3 is built from 15 residues. Germline V lookup: CDR1 SGDLS, CDR2 YYNGEE. CDR3 region: CASSVANSMAETQYF. The CDR3 bases are TGTGCCAGCAGCGTAGCTAACTCGATGGCAGAGACCCAGTACTTC.

The chain has TRBV6-2 or TRBV6-3 and TRBJ2-3; D is unclear. V lost 6 bases and J 6 bases, leaving 10 bases between the germline ends. CDR1 MNHEY and CDR2 SVGEGT come from the germline V gene. The CDR3 loop spans 12 amino acids. CDR3 nucleotides: TGTGCCAGCAGCCCGCGGTCTGATACGCAGTATTTT. It codes for CASSPRSDTQYF.

This clonotype was seen many times. This rearrangement joins TRBV7-9 to TRBJ2-3, with D possibly being TRBD2 (6 bases). The CDR3 extends over 15 amino acids. CDR1 SEHNR and CDR2 FQNEAQ come from the germline V gene (reference sequence). Trimming cost V 2 bases and J 5 bases, with 14 bases left between them. The CDR3 region is CASSLRRELGDTQYF. DNA for the CDR3: TGTGCCAGCAGCTTAAGACGGGAGTTAGGAGATACGCAGTATTTT.

This clonotype occurred a few times. The chain employs TRBV18 and TRBJ1-3, with a tentative D call TRBD1 (5 bases). Germline V lookup: CDR1 KGHSH, CDR2 LQKENI. The CDR3 covers 17 residues. Trimming stripped 6 bases from V and 0 bases from J, with 18 bases between. The CDR3 sequence is CASSPGRLTSSGNTIYF. CDR3 bases: TGTGCCAGCTCCCCGGGACGCTTAACGAGCTCTGGAAACACCATATATTTT.

This clonotype was seen more than once but under ten times. The chain is built from TRBV27 and TRBJ1-1; TRBD1 might be the D (5 bases). This CDR3 spans 14 amino acids. Germline lookup yields CDR1 MNHEY and CDR2 SMNVEV (reference sequence). V gave up 6 bases and J gave up 4 bases, with 15 bases separating them. The CDR3 reads CASSMAGTSTEAFF. CDR3 DNA: TGTGCCAGCAGCATGGCAGGGACGAGCACTGAAGCTTTCTTT.

The chain joins TRBV20-1 to TRBJ2-5, with 8 bases aligning to TRBD2. CDR3 length equals 12 residues. Trimming removed 5 bases from V and 5 bases from J; junction bases left unmatched: 4. Germline V gene data show CDR1 as DFQATT and CDR2 as SNEGSKA (reference sequence). In DNA, the CDR3 is TGCAGTGCTGAGCGGGAGTTGGAGACCCAGTACTTC. Its translation: CSAERELETQYF.

The sample holds a few counts of this clonotype. V gene TRBV9 combines with J gene TRBJ2-1; TRBD2 matches at 9 bases. Germline V gene sequence: CDR1 SGDLS, CDR2 YYNGEE. V lost 3 bases and J lost 5; bases outside the gene matches: 3. The CDR3 spans 14 residues. For the CDR3, the DNA is TGTGCCAGCAGCGCGGCTAGCGGGGACAATGAGCAGTTCTTC. This translates into CASSAASGDNEQFF.

The chain employs TRBV5-6 and TRBJ2-3; tentatively, D is TRBD2 (6 bases). Trimming stripped 3 bases from V and 0 bases from J, with 11 bases between. Germline CDR1 and CDR2: SGHDT and YYEEEE. There are 15 residues in the CDR3. CDR3 in amino acids: CASSSSLASTDTQYF. CDR3 DNA sequence: TGTGCCAGCAGCTCCTCACTAGCTAGCACAGATACGCAGTATTTT.

This clonotype was picked up many times. The rearrangement links TRBV4-2 to TRBJ2-2; D may be TRBD1 or TRBD2 (5 bases each). The CDR3 runs to 19 residues. CDR1 and CDR2 (germline): LGHNA, YNFKEQ. V lost 0 bases to trimming and J lost 2 bases, with 19 bases between them. The CDR3 loop is CASSQEGVPRQGNTGELFF. CDR3 bases: TGTGCCAGCAGCCAAGAGGGGGTACCTCGGCAGGGCAACACCGGGGAGCTGTTTTTT.

This chain joins TRBV12-3 or TRBV12-4 and TRBJ2-5; weak D call: TRBD2 (5 bases). Trimming removed 1 base at V and 4 bases at J, with 16 bases between. The CDR3 covers 16 residues. The CDR3 nucleotides read TGTGCCAGCAGTTTAGTTTACCATCGCGAGGGAGAGACCCAGTACTTC. Its translation: CASSLVYHREGETQYF.

The table lists this clonotype with many counts. The V gene is TRBV6-9, the J gene TRBJ2-5; 7 bases are a match to TRBD1. The germline V gene has CDR1 MNHGY and CDR2 SVAAGI. The CDR3 runs 15 residues. J was trimmed by 1 base and V by 3 bases; bases with no gene match: 5. The CDR3 loop reads CASSYQGTAQETQYF. The CDR3 DNA reads TGTGCCAGCAGTTACCAAGGGACAGCCCAAGAGACCCAGTACTTC.

This clonotype has only one observation. This chain connects TRBV9 to TRBJ1-1; a possible D gene is TRBD1 (6 bases). This CDR3 spans 14 amino acids. Trimming took off 10 bases at V and 4 bases at J, with 20 bases between the two ends. CDR1 and CDR2 from the germline V gene are SGDLS and YYNGEE. CDR3 amino acids: CAPHEGGGGTEAFF. Here the CDR3 DNA reads TGTGCCCCACATGAGGGGGGAGGGGGCACTGAAGCTTTCTTT. Combining the CDR3 with reference TRBV9 and TRBJ1-1 gives the whole variable domain DSGVTQTPKHLITATGQRVTLRCSPRSGDLSVYWYQQSLDQGLQFLIQYYNGEERAKGNILERFSAQQFPDLHSELNLSSLELGDSALYFCAPHEGGGGTEAFFGQGTRLTVV.

The CDR3 nucleotides are TGTGCCAGCGGCCTGTCGAGTCGGGAGGGAGGGTATAATGAGCAGTTCTTC. It is translated as CASGLSSREGGYNEQFF. The J gene is TRBJ2-1, the V gene TRBV6-6, with 8 positions matching TRBD2. Unmatched junction bases numbered 19, after V lost 8 bases and J lost 7 bases. The germline V gene has CDR1 MNHNY and CDR2 SVGAGI (reference sequence). The length of the CDR3 is 17 residues.

This clonotype was detected only a few times. The gene calls are TRBV4-3 and TRBJ2-1; D unclear. The V gene's germline CDR1 is LGHNA and CDR2 YSLEER. V shed 2 bases and J shed 0 bases, with 5 bases lying between them. The CDR3 consists of 14 residues. CDR3 DNA: TGCGCCAGCAGCCAAACGTTCTCCTACAATGAGCAGTTCTTC. The encoded protein is CASSQTFSYNEQFF.

This clonotype has a count of ten or more. The chain joins TRBV4-3 to TRBJ2-7; 8 nucleotides line up with TRBD1. V was pared by 1 base and J by 2 bases, with 1 base of the junction left unmatched. CDR3 length equals 14 residues. CDR1 is LGHNA, CDR2 YSLEER, per germline. This chain's CDR3 is CASSQGTGPYEQYF. As DNA, the CDR3 is TGCGCCAGCAGCCAAGGGACAGGGCCCTACGAGCAGTACTTC.

This clonotype was observed at least ten times. In nucleotides, the CDR3 is TGCGCCAGCAGCCCCTCTCCCGGGGGTCATCAGCCCCAGCATTTT. Its protein is CASSPSPGGHQPQHF. The chain has TRBV4-3 and TRBJ1-5, with D tentatively TRBD1 (5 bases). The CDR3 totals 15 residues. V was trimmed by 4 bases and J by 5 bases, leaving 15 bases between them. The germline V gene has CDR1 LGHNA and CDR2 YSLEER.

This clonotype has only a few counts. The rearrangement joins TRBV7-2 to TRBJ2-7, with a weak D call TRBD1 (5 bases). The germline V and J ends were trimmed by 5 bases and 7 bases, with 12 bases remaining between them. The CDR3 has 12 amino acids. The V gene's germline CDR1 is SGHTA and CDR2 FQGNSA. The CDR3 DNA follows: TGTGCCAGCAGCGGCCCCTCAGGGGAGCAGTACTTC. It codes for CASSGPSGEQYF.

For this clonotype: At one boundary the junction diverges from the germline segment, which might be a read error. J is TRBJ2-1 and V is TRBV20-1; the match to TRBD2 covers 12 bases. This CDR3 has 17 amino acids. The V gene's germline CDR1 is DFQATT and CDR2 SNEGSKA (reference sequence). This chain's CDR3 is CGATTSGSLSIYNEQFF. In nucleotides, the CDR3 is TGCGGTGCGACGACTAGCGGGAGTCTATCGATCTACAATGAGCAGTTCTTC.

The J gene is TRBJ2-7, the V gene TRBV4-3; 10 bases fit TRBD2. CDR3 length equals 15 residues. Germline CDR1 and CDR2: LGHNA and YSLEER. J lost 4 bases, V lost 0 bases, and 3 bases had no gene match. This CDR3 reads CASSQDRGLAYEQYF. The CDR3 DNA reads as TGCGCCAGCAGCCAAGATAGGGGACTAGCGTACGAGCAGTACTTC.

The CDR3 DNA sequence: TGTGCCAGCAGCCCCCCGATCGGGGAGCTGTTTTTT. As protein: CASSPPIGELFF. The chain employs TRBV7-9 and TRBJ2-2, with D uncertain. The germline gives CDR1 SEHNR, CDR2 FQNEAQ (reference sequence). V was shortened by 5 bases and J by 7 bases, with 8 bases between the two germline ends. The CDR3 runs 12 residues.

This clonotype was counted only a few times. CDR3 protein: CASRKGGKNTEAFF. The DNA for the CDR3 is TGTGCCAGCAGGAAGGGAGGGAAGAACACTGAAGCTTTCTTT. The gene calls are TRBV11-2 and TRBJ1-1; D is unresolved. CDR1 and CDR2 (germline): SGHAT, FQNNGV. The ends were cut back, 6 bases at V and 1 base at J, with 12 bases in the middle. The CDR3 loop spans 14 amino acids.

This clonotype was counted between two and nine times. The J gene is TRBJ1-1, the V gene TRBV7-9, with D perhaps matching TRBD1 (6 bases). Germline V CDR1 and CDR2: SEHNR, FQNEAQ (reference sequence). The CDR3 spans 13 residues. The ends were cut back, 2 bases at V and 4 bases at J, with 8 bases in the middle. This CDR3 reads CASSLLTGTEAFF. CDR3 bases: TGTGCCAGCAGCTTACTGACAGGCACTGAAGCTTTCTTT.